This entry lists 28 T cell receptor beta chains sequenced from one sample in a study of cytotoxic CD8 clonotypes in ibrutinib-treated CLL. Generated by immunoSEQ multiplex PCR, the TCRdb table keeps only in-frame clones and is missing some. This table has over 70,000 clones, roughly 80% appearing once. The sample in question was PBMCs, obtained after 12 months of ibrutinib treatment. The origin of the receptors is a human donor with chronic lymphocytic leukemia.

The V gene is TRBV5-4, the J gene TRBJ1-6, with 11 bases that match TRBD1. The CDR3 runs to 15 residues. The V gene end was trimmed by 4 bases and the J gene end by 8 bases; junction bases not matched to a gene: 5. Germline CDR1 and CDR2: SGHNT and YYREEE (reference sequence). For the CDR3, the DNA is TGTGCCAGCAGCCCGGACAGGGGGCCGTATTCACCCCTCCACTTT. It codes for CASSPDRGPYSPLHF.

This chain's CDR3 is CASSPGQDNEQFF. The CDR3 bases are TGTGCCAGCTCACCAGGACAGGACAATGAGCAGTTCTTC. The V gene is TRBV18, the J gene TRBJ2-1; TRBD1 matches at 7 bases. Germline V lookup: CDR1 KGHSH, CDR2 LQKENI. V was pared by 2 bases and J by 5 bases, with 0 bases of the junction left unmatched. The CDR3 length is 13 residues.

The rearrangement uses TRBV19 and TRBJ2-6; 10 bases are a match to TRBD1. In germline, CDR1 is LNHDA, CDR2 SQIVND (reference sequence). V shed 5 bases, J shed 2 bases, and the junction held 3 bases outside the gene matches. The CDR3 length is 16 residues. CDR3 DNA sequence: TGTGCCAGTAGTCGACAGGGGGCGGCTGGGGCCAACGTCCTGACTTTC. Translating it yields CASSRQGAAGANVLTF.

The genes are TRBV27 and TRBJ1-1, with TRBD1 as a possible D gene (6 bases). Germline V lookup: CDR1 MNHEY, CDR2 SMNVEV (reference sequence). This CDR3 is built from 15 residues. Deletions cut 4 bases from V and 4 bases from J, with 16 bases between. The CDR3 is CASSSNPQGGTEAFF. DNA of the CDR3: TGTGCCAGCAGTTCCAACCCACAGGGAGGCACTGAAGCTTTCTTT.

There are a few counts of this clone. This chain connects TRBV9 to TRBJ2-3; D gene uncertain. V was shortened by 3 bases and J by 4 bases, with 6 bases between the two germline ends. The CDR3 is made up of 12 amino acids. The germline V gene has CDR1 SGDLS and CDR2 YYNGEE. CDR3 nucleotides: TGTGCCAGCAGCGCTGTTGCAGATACGCAGTATTTT. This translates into CASSAVADTQYF.

For the CDR3, the DNA is TGTGCCAGCAGTGAACAGGGCTTTGGTCAGCCCCAGCATTTT. Its protein is CASSEQGFGQPQHF. The chain combines TRBV6-5 with TRBJ1-5, with D possibly matching TRBD1 (6 bases). V lost 5 bases to trimming and J lost 6 bases, with 14 bases between them. The CDR3 has 14 residues. The V gene's germline CDR1 is MNHEY and CDR2 SVGAGI.

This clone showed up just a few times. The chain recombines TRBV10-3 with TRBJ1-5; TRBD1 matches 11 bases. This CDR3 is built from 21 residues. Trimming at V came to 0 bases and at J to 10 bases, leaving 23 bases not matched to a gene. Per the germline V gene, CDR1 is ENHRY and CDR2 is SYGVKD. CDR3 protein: CAISESFVSWAGTGGRPPQHF. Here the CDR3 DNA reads TGTGCCATCAGTGAGTCGTTTGTCTCCTGGGCTGGGACAGGGGGACGTCCACCCCAGCATTTT.

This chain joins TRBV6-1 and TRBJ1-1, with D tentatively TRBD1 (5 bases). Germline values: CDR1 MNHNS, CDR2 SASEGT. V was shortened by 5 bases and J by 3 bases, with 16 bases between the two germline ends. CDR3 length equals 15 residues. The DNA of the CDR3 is TGTGCCAGCAGTAGCTTGGGGCCCGGGGACACTGAAGCTTTCTTT. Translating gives CASSSLGPGDTEAFF.

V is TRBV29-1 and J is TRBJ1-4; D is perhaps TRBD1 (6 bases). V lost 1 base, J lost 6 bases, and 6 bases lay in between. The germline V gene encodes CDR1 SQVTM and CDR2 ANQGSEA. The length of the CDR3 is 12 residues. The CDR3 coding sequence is TGCAGCGTTGAAGGGACAGATGAAAAACTGTTTTTT. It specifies CSVEGTDEKLFF.

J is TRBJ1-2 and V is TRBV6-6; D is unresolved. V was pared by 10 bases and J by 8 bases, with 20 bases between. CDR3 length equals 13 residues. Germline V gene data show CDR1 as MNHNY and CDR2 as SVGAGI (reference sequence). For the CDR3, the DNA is TGTGCCACCCCCGGAGGCAGAGAAATGGGCTACACCTTC. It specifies CATPGGREMGYTF.

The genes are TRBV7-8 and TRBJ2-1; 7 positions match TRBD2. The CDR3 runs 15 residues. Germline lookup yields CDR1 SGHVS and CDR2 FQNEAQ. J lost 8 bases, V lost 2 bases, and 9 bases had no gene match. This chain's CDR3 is CASSLRLAEGDEQFF. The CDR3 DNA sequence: TGTGCCAGCAGCTTAAGGCTAGCGGAGGGCGATGAGCAGTTCTTC.

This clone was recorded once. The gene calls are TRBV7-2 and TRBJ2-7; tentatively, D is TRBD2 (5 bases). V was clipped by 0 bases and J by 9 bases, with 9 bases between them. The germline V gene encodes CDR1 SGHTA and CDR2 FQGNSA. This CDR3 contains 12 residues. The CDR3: CASSLAAEGQYF. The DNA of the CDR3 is TGTGCCAGCAGCTTAGCGGCAGAGGGGCAGTACTTC.

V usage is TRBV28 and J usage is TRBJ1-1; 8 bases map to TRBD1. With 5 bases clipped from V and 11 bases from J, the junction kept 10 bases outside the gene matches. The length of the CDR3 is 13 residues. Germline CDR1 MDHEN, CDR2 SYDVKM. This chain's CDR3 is CASSPGHRGGAFF. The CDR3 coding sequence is TGTGCCAGCAGTCCAGGACACAGGGGGGGGGCTTTCTTT.

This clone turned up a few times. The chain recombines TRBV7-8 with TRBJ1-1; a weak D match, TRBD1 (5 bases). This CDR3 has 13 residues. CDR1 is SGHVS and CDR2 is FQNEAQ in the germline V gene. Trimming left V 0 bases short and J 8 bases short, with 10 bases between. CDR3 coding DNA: TGTGCCAGCAGCTTAGCGGGCCAGGGCGAAGCTTTCTTT. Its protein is CASSLAGQGEAFF.

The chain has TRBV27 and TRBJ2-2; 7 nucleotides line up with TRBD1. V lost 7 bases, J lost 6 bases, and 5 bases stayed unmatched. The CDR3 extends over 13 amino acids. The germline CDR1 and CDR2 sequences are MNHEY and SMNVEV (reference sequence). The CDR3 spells CASKVRGPGELFF. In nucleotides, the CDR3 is TGTGCCAGCAAAGTAAGGGGGCCCGGGGAGCTGTTTTTT.

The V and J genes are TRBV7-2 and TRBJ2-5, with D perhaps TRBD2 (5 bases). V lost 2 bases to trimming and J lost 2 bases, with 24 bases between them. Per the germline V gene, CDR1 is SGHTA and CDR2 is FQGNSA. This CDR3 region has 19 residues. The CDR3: CASSLNGNPQGLPQETQYF. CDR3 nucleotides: TGTGCCAGCAGCTTAAACGGTAACCCACAAGGACTGCCACAAGAGACCCAGTACTTC.

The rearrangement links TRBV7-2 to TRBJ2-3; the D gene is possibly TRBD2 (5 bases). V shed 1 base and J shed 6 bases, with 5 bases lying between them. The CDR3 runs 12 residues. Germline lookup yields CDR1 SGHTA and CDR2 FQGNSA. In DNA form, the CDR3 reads TGTGCCAGCAGCTTAGGGGAGGATACGCAGTATTTT. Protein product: CASSLGEDTQYF.

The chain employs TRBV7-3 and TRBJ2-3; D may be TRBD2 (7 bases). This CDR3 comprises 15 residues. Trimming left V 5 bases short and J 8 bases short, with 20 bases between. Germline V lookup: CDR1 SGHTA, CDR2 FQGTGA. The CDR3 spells CASSPNPGEGGTQYF. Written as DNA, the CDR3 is TGTGCCAGCAGCCCGAACCCAGGGGAGGGCGGTACGCAGTATTTT.

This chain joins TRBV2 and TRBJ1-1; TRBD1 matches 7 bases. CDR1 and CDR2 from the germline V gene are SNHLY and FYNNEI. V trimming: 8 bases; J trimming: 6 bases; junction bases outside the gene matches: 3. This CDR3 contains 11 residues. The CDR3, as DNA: TGTGCCAGCGGGGACAGCGCTGAAGCTTTCTTT. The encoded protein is CASGDSAEAFF. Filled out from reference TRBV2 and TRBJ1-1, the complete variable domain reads EPEVTQTPSHQVTQMGQEVILRCVPISNHLYFYWYRQILGQKVEFLVSFYNNEISEKSEIFDDQFSVERPDGSNFTLKIRSTKLEDSAMYFCASGDSAEAFFGQGTRLTVV.

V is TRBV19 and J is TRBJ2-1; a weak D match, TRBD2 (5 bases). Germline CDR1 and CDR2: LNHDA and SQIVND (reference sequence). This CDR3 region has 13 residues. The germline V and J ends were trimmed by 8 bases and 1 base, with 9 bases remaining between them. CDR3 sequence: CASVSGSYNEQFF. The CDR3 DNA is TGTGCCAGTGTAAGCGGTTCCTACAATGAGCAGTTCTTC.

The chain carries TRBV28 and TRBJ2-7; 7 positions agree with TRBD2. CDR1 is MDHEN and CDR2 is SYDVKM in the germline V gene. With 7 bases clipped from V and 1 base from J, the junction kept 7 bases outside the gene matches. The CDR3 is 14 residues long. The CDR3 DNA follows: TGTGCCAGCACCCTGGGGGGGTTATCCTACGAGCAGTACTTC. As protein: CASTLGGLSYEQYF.

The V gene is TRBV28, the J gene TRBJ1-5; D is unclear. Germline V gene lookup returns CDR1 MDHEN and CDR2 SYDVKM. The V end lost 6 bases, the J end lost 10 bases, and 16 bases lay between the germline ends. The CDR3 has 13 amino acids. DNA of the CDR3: TGTGCCAGCAGCACCCCCCAAGGCCCCCCCCAGCATTTT. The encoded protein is CASSTPQGPPQHF.

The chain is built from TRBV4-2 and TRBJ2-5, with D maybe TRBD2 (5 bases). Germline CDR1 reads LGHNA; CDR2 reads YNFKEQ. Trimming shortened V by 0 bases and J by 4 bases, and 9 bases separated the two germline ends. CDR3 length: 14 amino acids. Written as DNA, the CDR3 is TGTGCCAGCAGCCAAGAGGTCAGCGGAGAGACCCAGTACTTC. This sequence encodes CASSQEVSGETQYF.

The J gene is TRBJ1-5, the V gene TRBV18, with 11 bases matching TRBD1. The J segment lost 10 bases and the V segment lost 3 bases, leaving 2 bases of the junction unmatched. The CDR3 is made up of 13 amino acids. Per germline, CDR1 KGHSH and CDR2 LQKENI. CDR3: CASSPDRGRPQHF. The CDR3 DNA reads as TGTGCCAGCTCACCGGACAGGGGGCGTCCCCAGCATTTT.

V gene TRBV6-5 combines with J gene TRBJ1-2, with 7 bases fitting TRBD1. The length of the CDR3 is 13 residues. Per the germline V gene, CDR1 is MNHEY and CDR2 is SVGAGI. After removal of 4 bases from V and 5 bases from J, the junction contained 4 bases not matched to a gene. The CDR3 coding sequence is TGTGCCAGCAGTTCCCCACAGGGGTATGGCTACACCTTC. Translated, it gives CASSSPQGYGYTF.

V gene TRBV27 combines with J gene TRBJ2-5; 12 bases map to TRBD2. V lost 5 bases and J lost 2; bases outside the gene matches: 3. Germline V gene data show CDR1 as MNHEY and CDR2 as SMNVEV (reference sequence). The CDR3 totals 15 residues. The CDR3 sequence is CASSTGLAGQETQYF. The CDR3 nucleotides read TGTGCCAGCAGTACCGGACTAGCGGGGCAAGAGACCCAGTACTTC.

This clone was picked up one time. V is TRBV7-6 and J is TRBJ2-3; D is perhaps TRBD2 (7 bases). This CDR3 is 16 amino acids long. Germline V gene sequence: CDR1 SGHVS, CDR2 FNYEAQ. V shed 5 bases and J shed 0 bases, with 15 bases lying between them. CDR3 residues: CASSRGGRGSTDTQYF. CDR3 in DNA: TGTGCCAGCAGCCGGGGTGGGAGGGGGAGCACAGATACGCAGTATTTT.

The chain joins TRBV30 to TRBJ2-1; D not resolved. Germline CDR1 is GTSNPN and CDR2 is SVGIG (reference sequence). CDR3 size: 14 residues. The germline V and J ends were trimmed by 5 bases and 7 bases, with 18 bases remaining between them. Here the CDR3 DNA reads TGTGCCTGGGTCCCGTCGGCTCCATGGAATGAGCAGTTCTTC. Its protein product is CAWVPSAPWNEQFF.